This T cell receptor beta chain comes out of a study of T cells in Graves' hyperthyroidism and ophthalmopathy. The study, taken as a whole, reports: Patients with ophthalmopathy were separated from those with stable hyperthyroidism by a 13 V-J model.

It was RNA transcripts that yielded the amplified TCR beta CDR3 regions. TCR CDR3 underwent first-round RT-PCR with the HTBI primer set. TCRdb independently ran MiXCR on the multiplex PCR reads; one entry per CDR3 protein. The sample lists about 360,000 distinct CDR3 sequences, approximately 14% occurring once. From more than 8 ml of fresh peripheral blood, PBMCs were isolated. This clonotype was seen a handful of times. What it binds is unknown. No conserved phenylalanine or tryptophan ends this CDR3, so it is likely a read error. The CDR3 extends over 17 amino acids. V lost 2 bases and J lost 0; bases outside the gene matches: 3. The germline V gene has CDR1 SGHRS and CDR2 YFSETQ.

This chain joins TRBV5-1 and TRBJ2-1; TRBD2 agrees at 12 bases. The sequence was obtained from a young woman with Graves' hyperthyroidism that later progressed to Graves' ophthalmopathy. Sequencing was performed on blood. Here the CDR3 reads CASSFSTSGSSYNEQFL. The CDR3 nucleotides are TGCGCCAGCAGCTTCTCGACTAGCGGGAGCTCCTACAATGAGCAGTTCCTC.